This record looks at one T cell receptor beta chain sequence and its context. Treatment in this sample: around 19 received Ad26.COV2.S at low or high dose, single or two shots; 5 received placebo; per-sample allocation not given. Sampling was performed 63 days after the first vaccine or placebo injection. This CDR3 is 15 amino acids long. The data derive from a study of Ad26.COV2.S vaccination and SARS-CoV-2 variants. The repertoire was sequenced with immunoSEQ multiplex PCR; TCRdb's copy has only in-frame clones and lacks some. The profile covers roughly 700,000 clones, with roughly nine tenths appearing a single time and about 1.5% taken by the ten largest.

The clonotype originates from a person between 18 and 65 years old who received the Ad26.COV2.S COVID-19 vaccine or a placebo. The sample was peripheral blood, taken in a trial of Ad26.COV2.S vaccine versus placebo. The chain couples TRBV21-1 to TRBJ2-7; no check of the table's D call, TRBD1, against the DNA was made. TRBV21-1 is a pseudogene locus. The CDR3 nucleotides are TGTGCCAGCAGCAAAGGGAGACAGGACTCCTACGAGCAGTACTTC. Protein sequence: CASSKGRQDSYEQYF.